Each of the 23 T cell receptor beta chains below was sequenced from the same sample in a study of T cell repertoires in cytomegalovirus infection (dated by TCRdb to between 2018 and 2021). The reads were generated on an Illumina HiSeq 1500. TCRdb trimmed public reads at Q25 via fastp, called clones via MiXCR and kept in-frame beta chains. A single entry per CDR3 protein holds the most common genes and DNA from its merged rows. A total of roughly 640,000 distinct CDR3 sequences appear in this sample, around 24% of them only once. Under 8.5% of the sample is held by the ten biggest clonotypes. The material sequenced was CD8+ T cells from PBMCs. The receptors here all came from a human donor in good health (CMV status not recorded). Some clones in this sample may be carry-over from other donors' samples.

V is TRBV7-9 and J is TRBJ2-3; D not resolved. The CDR3 spans 15 residues. Germline CDR1 reads SEHNR; CDR2 reads FQNEAQ (reference sequence). Deletions cut 5 bases from V and 2 bases from J, with 14 bases between. In DNA, the CDR3 is TGTGCCAGCAGCCCCCGGCACAGAGTCACAGATACGCAGTATTTT. This encodes CASSPRHRVTDTQYF.

The chain has TRBV28 and TRBJ2-3, with D perhaps assigned TRBD1 or TRBD2 (5 bases each). The CDR3 has 20 residues. Germline-derived CDR1 and CDR2 are MDHEN and SYDVKM. Trimming removed 4 bases from V and 4 bases from J, with 30 bases in between. The CDR3 protein is CASSSPGAHGAGPPADTQYF. CDR3 nucleotide sequence: TGTGCCAGCAGTTCCCCCGGGGCACATGGGGCCGGACCCCCCGCAGATACGCAGTATTTT. Full variable domain (rest looked up from reference TRBV28 and TRBJ2-3): DVKVTQSSRYLVKRTGEKVFLECVQDMDHENMFWYRQDPGLGLRLIYFSYDVKMKEKGDIPEGYSVSREKKERFSLILESASTNQTSMYLCASSSPGAHGAGPPADTQYFGPGTRLTVL.

J is TRBJ1-1 and V is TRBV20-1, with D perhaps matching TRBD1 (5 bases). The CDR3 is made up of 14 amino acids. The germline gives CDR1 DFQATT, CDR2 SNEGSKA (reference sequence). Trimming shortened V by 0 bases and J by 4 bases, and 12 bases separated the two germline ends. CDR3 loop: CSARDHRGGTEAFF. As DNA, the CDR3 is TGCAGTGCTAGAGATCACCGGGGCGGCACTGAAGCTTTCTTT.

This clonotype was seen repeatedly, ten times or more. This rearrangement joins TRBV29-1 to TRBJ2-1; D is uncertain. CDR3 length equals 11 residues. Germline V gives CDR1 SQVTM, CDR2 ANQGSEA. V was shortened by 3 bases and J by 7 bases, with 7 bases between the two germline ends. CDR3 amino acids: CSVELGNEQFF. DNA for the CDR3: TGCAGCGTTGAGTTAGGTAATGAGCAGTTCTTC.

This clonotype was counted ten times or more. V gene TRBV7-2 combines with J gene TRBJ1-1; TRBD1 is a possible D gene (6 bases). The germline V gene encodes CDR1 SGHTA and CDR2 FQGNSA. The CDR3 length is 13 residues. V was pared by 9 bases and J by 2 bases, with 13 bases between. The CDR3 DNA reads as TGTGCCAGTACAACCGGGGGCAACACTGAAGCTTTCTTT. This gives the protein CASTTGGNTEAFF.

This clonotype was recorded at least ten times. J is TRBJ2-3 and V is TRBV7-8, with a tentative D call TRBD1 (6 bases). Germline lookup yields CDR1 SGHVS and CDR2 FQNEAQ. The CDR3 covers 15 residues. V was shortened by 5 bases and J by 0 bases, with 12 bases between the two germline ends. For the CDR3, the DNA is TGTGCCAGCAGCGAGTCAGGGGTCAGCACAGATACGCAGTATTTT. Its translation is CASSESGVSTDTQYF.

This clonotype was detected a few times. This chain joins TRBV7-9 and TRBJ2-1, with 13 bases lining up with TRBD2. CDR1 and CDR2 from the germline V gene are SEHNR and FQNEAQ (reference sequence). The V gene end was trimmed by 6 bases and the J gene end by 8 bases; junction bases not matched to a gene: 4. The CDR3 consists of 14 residues. The CDR3 bases are TGTGCCAGCAGGGGACTAGCGGGGAGCGATGAGCAGTTCTTC. It yields the protein CASRGLAGSDEQFF.

This clonotype was picked up many times. V usage is TRBV12-3 or TRBV12-4 and J usage is TRBJ2-1; TRBD2 agrees at 10 bases. The CDR3 consists of 17 residues. The ends lost 0 bases at V and 2 bases at J; junction bases unmatched: 4. The CDR3 sequence: CASSLATSGGAYNEQFF. CDR3 sequence (DNA): TGTGCCAGCAGTTTAGCTACCAGCGGGGGGGCCTACAATGAGCAGTTCTTC.

V usage is TRBV11-1 and J usage is TRBJ2-1, with a possible D match to TRBD2 (6 bases). Germline loops: CDR1 SGHAT, CDR2 FQDESV (reference sequence). The V gene lost 1 base and the J gene lost 4 bases, with 17 bases spanning the gap. The CDR3 has 17 residues. CDR3 region: CASSLGPGGTPYNEQFF. The CDR3 nucleotides read TGTGCCAGCAGCTTAGGGCCCGGGGGTACCCCTTACAATGAGCAGTTCTTC.

The chain employs TRBV28 and TRBJ2-7, with 9 bases that match TRBD2. Germline V lookup: CDR1 MDHEN, CDR2 SYDVKM. The length of the CDR3 is 15 residues. V gave up 3 bases and J gave up 4 bases; unmatched junction bases: 7. The CDR3 nucleotides are TGTGCCAGCAGTTTCTCGCGGGGGGGGACTTACGAGCAGTACGTC. Its protein is CASSFSRGGTYEQYV.

This clonotype was observed many times. V and J are TRBV7-8 and TRBJ2-7; D call uncertain. V gave up 5 bases and J gave up 3 bases, with 11 bases separating them. The CDR3 runs to 13 residues. Germline CDR1 SGHVS, CDR2 FQNEAQ. CDR3 region: CASSRSGYYEQYF. CDR3 sequence (DNA): TGTGCCAGCAGCCGTTCCGGGTACTACGAGCAGTACTTC. Drawing the rest from reference TRBV7-8 and TRBJ2-7, the complete variable domain is GAGVSQSPRYKVAKRGQDVALRCDPISGHVSLFWYQQALGQGPEFLTYFQNEAQLDKSGLPSDRFFAERPEGSVSTLKIQRTQQEDSAVYLCASSRSGYYEQYFGPGTRLTVT.

The rearrangement uses TRBV2 and TRBJ2-1; no clear D gene. The CDR3 is made up of 14 amino acids. V was trimmed by 10 bases and J by 4 bases, leaving 17 bases between them. Looked up from germline, CDR1 is SNHLY and CDR2 is FYNNEI. CDR3 nucleotides: TGTGCCATCCCCGCTGCCCGAGATTACAATGAGCAGTTCTTC. Translating it yields CAIPAARDYNEQFF.

This clonotype was detected ten times or more. The chain joins TRBV7-2 to TRBJ1-4; no clear D. V was clipped by 2 bases and J by 2 bases, with 0 bases between them. The germline gives CDR1 SGHTA, CDR2 FQGNSA. The CDR3 is 12 residues long. As DNA, the CDR3 is TGTGCCAGCAGCTTAACTAATGAAAAACTGTTTTTT. This gives the protein CASSLTNEKLFF. Full variable domain (rest looked up from reference TRBV7-2 and TRBJ1-4): GAGVSQSPSNKVTEKGKDVELRCDPISGHTALYWYRQSLGQGLEFLIYFQGNSAPDKSGLPSDRFSAERTGGSVSTLTIQRTQQEDSAVYLCASSLTNEKLFFGSGTQLSVL.

The chain carries TRBV12-3 or TRBV12-4 and TRBJ1-1; D unclear. The CDR3 consists of 14 residues. V was pared by 4 bases and J by 0 bases, with 9 bases between. This chain's CDR3 is CASSSSILNTEAFF. The CDR3 DNA is TGTGCCAGCAGTTCCAGTATCTTGAACACTGAAGCTTTCTTT.

V and J are TRBV27 and TRBJ1-2, with 8 bases aligning to TRBD1. The J segment lost 5 bases and the V segment lost 4 bases, leaving 9 bases of the junction unmatched. Germline loops: CDR1 MNHEY, CDR2 SMNVEV (reference sequence). The CDR3 runs to 15 residues. As DNA, the CDR3 is TGTGCCAGCAGTTCCGGGACAGGCCTGGGGTATGGCTACACCTTC. Encoded protein: CASSSGTGLGYGYTF.

As concerns this clonotype: A much larger clone lies one base from this, so it may be a read error. V gene TRBV4-3 combines with J gene TRBJ2-5; D uncertain. Germline V lookup: CDR1 LGHNA, CDR2 YSLEER. Between the trimmed V and J ends, which lost 0 bases and 5 bases, there was a span of 10 bases. The CDR3 sequence is 14 residues long. The CDR3 region is CASSQDSVRETQYF. For the CDR3, the DNA is TGCGCCAGCAGCCAAGATAGTGTCCGGGAGACCCAGTACTTC.

The chain recombines TRBV7-4 with TRBJ2-3, with 9 bases fitting TRBD2. The CDR3 extends over 22 amino acids. V lost 2 bases to trimming and J lost 4 bases; unmatched junction nucleotides: 25. Germline CDR1 and CDR2: SGHVT and SQSDAQ. The CDR3 nucleotides read TGTGCCAGCAGCTTAATTTTGATAGCGGGGGCGTTCGCCCATTACATACCAGATACGCAGTATTTT. Its translation is CASSLILIAGAFAHYIPDTQYF.

This chain connects TRBV11-3 to TRBJ2-5; D gene ambiguous. The CDR3 sequence is 12 residues long. The ends were cut back, 10 bases at V and 3 bases at J, with 12 bases in the middle. Germline V lookup: CDR1 SGHNT, CDR2 YENEEA. CDR3 nucleotides: TGTGCCATAGGAGTCAGCAAAGAGACCCAGTACTTC. This sequence encodes CAIGVSKETQYF.

This sequence joins TRBV7-9 and TRBJ1-2; D is uncertain. The CDR3 has 11 residues. V lost 3 bases and J lost 8, with 7 bases in between. Germline V lookup: CDR1 SEHNR, CDR2 FQNEAQ (reference sequence). Here the CDR3 DNA reads TGTGCCAGCAGCTTGGCGCAAGGCTACACCTTC. Its translation is CASSLAQGYTF.

This chain connects TRBV13 to TRBJ2-2; D unclear. Trimming took off 4 bases at V and 0 bases at J, with 12 bases between the two ends. There are 16 residues in the CDR3. Germline CDR1 reads PRHDT; CDR2 reads FYEKMQ (reference sequence). CDR3 amino acids: CASSSVDPPNTGELFF. The CDR3, as DNA: TGTGCCAGCAGCTCCGTCGACCCGCCGAACACCGGGGAGCTGTTTTTT.

The chain uses TRBV29-1 and TRBJ1-2; D perhaps matches TRBD1 (5 bases). Per germline, CDR1 SQVTM and CDR2 ANQGSEA. The CDR3 loop spans 15 amino acids. Trimming removed 4 bases at V and 4 bases at J, with 19 bases between. The CDR3 coding sequence is TGCAGCGTTGCCCCTGTGCAGGGTAATCTCTATGGCTACACCTTC. This codes for CSVAPVQGNLYGYTF.

The chain joins TRBV28 to TRBJ2-3; 7 bases align to TRBD2. CDR3 length: 14 residues. Germline values: CDR1 MDHEN, CDR2 SYDVKM. V trimming: 3 bases; J trimming: 3 bases; junction bases outside the gene matches: 3. CDR3 sequence (DNA): TGTGCCAGCAGTTTCCGGGGGGAAACAGATACGCAGTATTTT. This translates into CASSFRGETDTQYF.

The genes are TRBV7-9 and TRBJ2-1, with a possible D match to TRBD1 (5 bases). Trimming pared 4 bases from V and 9 bases from J, leaving 10 bases between. The CDR3 extends over 12 amino acids. Germline lookup yields CDR1 SEHNR and CDR2 FQNEAQ (reference sequence). The CDR3 loop reads CASSSSQGEQFF. The DNA of the CDR3 is TGTGCCAGCAGCTCGTCCCAGGGTGAGCAGTTCTTC.